Given below is one T cell receptor (beta chain) in context. DNA from unsorted PBMC was sequenced on ten immunoSEQ deep assay plates. Assay used: immunoSEQ multiplex PCR; TCRdb lists only in-frame clones, some missing. The sample lists some 450,000 clones; 70% to 80% were seen once. The CDR3 consists of 10 residues. V was cut by 5 bases and J by 10 bases, with 11 bases left in between. The germline V gene encodes CDR1 SQVTM and CDR2 ANQGSEA. These data belong to a study of shared clonotypes between healthy human individuals. The rearrangement uses TRBV29-1 and TRBJ1-1; D remains unclear. This TCR was recovered from a middle-aged woman in good health. Some clones in this sample may be carry-over from other donors' samples. Sequenced input: PBMCs. CDR3 DNA: TGCAGCGTTTTTGTGGGTTCAGCTTTCTTT. Translation: CSVFVGSAFF.